The sequence of this T cell receptor beta chain was determined in a study of blood T cell repertoires in COVID-19. Study background: Material from acute and convalescent COVID-19 was sourced from the United States, Italy and Spain. From T cells, B-cell-depleted T cells, or PBMCs came the material, which was cDNA or gDNA.

V gave up 4 bases and J gave up 8 bases; unmatched junction bases: 10. The CDR3 is made up of 15 amino acids. Germline-derived CDR1 and CDR2 are MNHEY and SVGAGI. As handled by the study authors: Cell counts per sample came from amplifying reference gene primers. Using immunoSEQ multiplex PCR, the repertoire was profiled, and TCRdb retains in-frame clones only, with some absent. D and trimming come from the DNA, and the V and J calls and clone size come from that table. The data show under 250,000 clones, approximately 80% seen once. This TCR came from a man in his forties or fifties with active or convalescent COVID-19. The chain couples TRBV6-5 to TRBJ1-2; 10 positions match TRBD1. Source material: peripheral blood. CDR3 nucleotide sequence: TGTGCCAGCAGTTCGCCGGGACAGGGGAGTCTGGGCTACACCTTC. This translates into CASSSPGQGSLGYTF.